The present entry profiles one T cell receptor beta chain with its context. Produced via immunoSEQ multiplex PCR; TCRdb's table is partial and in-frame only. Here the sample table reports 150,000 to 200,000 clones. The source of the sample is a study of control samples from healthy donors and cancer patients. The germline V and J ends were trimmed by 1 base and 4 bases, with 7 bases remaining between them. Per the germline V gene, CDR1 is SGHRS and CDR2 is YFSETQ. This CDR3 has 13 residues. The chain carries TRBV5-1 and TRBJ2-3, with D possibly matching TRBD2 (6 bases). Specimen: blood. The TCR sequence derives from a woman younger than 45 in good health. The CDR3 spells CASSLPGADTQYF. The CDR3 DNA follows: TGCGCCAGCAGCTTGCCGGGGGCAGATACGCAGTATTTT.